This TCR beta chain derives from a study of shared clonotypes between healthy human individuals. The CDR3 has 14 amino acids. Germline V gene lookup returns CDR1 SGHNT and CDR2 YYREEE (reference sequence). The V end lost 3 bases, the J end lost 3 bases, and 12 bases lay between the germline ends. Libraries were prepared by immunoSEQ multiplex PCR; TCRdb keeps only in-frame clonotypes and omits some of them. This sample has about 960,000 clones, with 76% found just once. Points on this clone: No antigen is known for it.

Study-wide results and limits: Genetic and exposure-history diversity was limited by the few donors.

This receptor was taken from a young man in good health. The genes are TRBV5-4 and TRBJ2-5; D is tentatively TRBD1 or TRBD2 (5 bases each). The source material was memory CD4+ T cells sorted from blood. Subset specified: CD45RA-negative fraction. CDR3 DNA: TGTGCCAGCAGCTCCCCGGGACGGGAAGAGACCCAGTACTTC. Its translation is CASSSPGREETQYF.